This T cell receptor (beta chain) was recovered during a study of cytomegalovirus exposure and HLA in healthy donors. Study-level points and caveats: Later, an analysis found that common viral pathogens appeared to be linked with several of the most significant clusters. TCR beta V segments were, for the most part, productive about 87% or about 30% of the time in an earlier analysis. In a later analysis, compared with equally common non-associated chains, HLA-associated beta chains were more expanded.

PCR used 60 Vbeta primers and 13 Jbeta primers. Produced via immunoSEQ multiplex PCR; TCRdb's table is partial and in-frame only. Recorded here are approximately 82,000 clones; the top ten clones represent 1.4% to 1.5%. On this clone itself: Its cognate antigen is unknown.

The CDR3 consists of 12 residues. Germline V lookup: CDR1 SEHNR, CDR2 FQNEAQ (reference sequence). Between the trimmed V and J ends, which lost 3 bases and 7 bases, there was a span of 7 bases. This chain joins TRBV7-9 and TRBJ2-1; D gene ambiguous. This receptor was identified in a woman aged 55-75 years in good health and CMV-seronegative. The sequencing input was PBMCs. The CDR3 bases are TGTGCCAGCAGCTTCGTCGAGAATGAGCAGTTCTTC. Residues: CASSFVENEQFF.